The clone carrying this T cell receptor beta chain came up many times. As yet, its antigen is unknown. The record originates from a study of regulatory T cells in long-lasting Graves disease. Overall study results and limits: Newly diagnosed patients shared 750 to 1,000 public clonotypes; persistent patients shared approximately 2,700. Patients with persistent disease showed a bias toward TRBV28, TRBJ1-2 and TRBJ2-5.

Sequencing libraries for TCR beta were prepared with iRepertoire HTBI primers and Arm-PCR of CDR3 regions. TCRdb redid the calling of the multiplex PCR reads with MiXCR, one entry per CDR3 protein. The sample has 450,000 to 500,000 distinct CDR3 sequences, 15% to 20% seen once. The time point is: newly diagnosed GD, antithyroid drugs for less than 3 months. The TCR library was prepared using RNA isolated from PBMCs. In each case, Graves' disease was diagnosed per American Thyroid Association guidelines. Germline V CDR1 and CDR2: SEHNR, FQNEAQ (reference sequence). V lost 2 bases to trimming and J lost 6 bases; unmatched junction nucleotides: 14. The CDR3 contains 18 residues. These data also formed part of another study, on T cells in Graves' hyperthyroidism and ophthalmopathy.

This receptor was identified in a man aged 35 to 55 with Graves disease. The sample was peripheral blood mononuclear cells (PBMCs), taken at new diagnosis, from a patient treated with antithyroid drugs. This chain uses TRBV7-9 with TRBJ2-7; TRBD1 matches at 12 bases. The chain's CDR3 is CASSLNLGGTGGSPEQYF. The CDR3 region has the DNA TGTGCCAGCAGCTTAAACCTGGGCGGGACAGGGGGCTCGCCCGAGCAGTACTTC.